This T cell receptor (beta chain) is from a study of vaccination and CD4 T cells after COVID-19. Worth noting for this clonotype: What it binds is not known.

CDR1 is SGHKS, CDR2 YYEKEE, per germline (reference sequence). The V gene lost 0 bases and the J gene lost 5 bases, with 8 bases spanning the gap. CDR3 size: 13 residues. As for treatment: approximately nine-day PBMC culture with coronavirus spike peptide pools or control peptides (ViraFEST assay). Cultured CD4+ T-cell DNA underwent Oncomine TCR Beta short-read sequencing. TCRdb recomputed calls from the PCR reads with MiXCR, one row per CDR3 protein. The table includes tens of thousands of distinct CDR3 sequences, around 45% detected once. This specimen consisted of CD4+ T cells from blood, cultured in vitro, obtained before SARS-CoV-2 vaccination. V and J are TRBV5-5 and TRBJ1-2, with D unresolved. This sequence originates from a human donor who received a COVID-19 vaccine. The DNA for the CDR3 is TGTGCCAGCAGCTTGGCCGGGCAGTATGGCTACACCTTC. Its translation: CASSLAGQYGYTF.